This T cell receptor beta chain originates from a study of cytomegalovirus exposure and HLA in healthy donors. Study overall: Of the donors genotyped, approximately 410 in all, 80% to 85% fell in the Caucasian-associated ancestry cluster. Study-level findings and limits: In a later analysis, at a false discovery rate of 0.05, about 15,000 TCR beta sequences were associated with HLA alleles. Roughly uniform depth of sequencing across donors was assumed in presence/absence analyses.

A multiplex PCR was run with 60 Vbeta primers and 13 Jbeta primers. Produced via immunoSEQ multiplex PCR; TCRdb's table is partial and in-frame only. Found here are some 250,000 clones, around 80% of them singletons; the top ten hold around 8%. V was pared by 1 base and J by 2 bases, with 2 bases of the junction left unmatched. There are 14 residues in the CDR3. The germline V gene has CDR1 LNHDA and CDR2 SQIVND (reference sequence). As for this clone: As yet, its antigen is unknown.

The receptor was isolated from a woman aged 55-75 years in good health and CMV-seropositive. Sequencing was done on a sample of PBMCs. The rearrangement joins TRBV19 to TRBJ2-7, with 7 bases fitting TRBD2. DNA of the CDR3: TGTGCCAGTAGTATAGGGACTAGAACCTACGAGCAGTACTTC. Its protein product is CASSIGTRTYEQYF.